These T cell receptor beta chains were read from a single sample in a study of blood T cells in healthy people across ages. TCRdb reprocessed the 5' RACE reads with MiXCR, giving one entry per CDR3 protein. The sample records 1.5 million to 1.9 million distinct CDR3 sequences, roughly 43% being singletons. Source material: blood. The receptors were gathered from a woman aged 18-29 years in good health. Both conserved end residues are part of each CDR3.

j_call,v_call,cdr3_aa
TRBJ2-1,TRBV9,CASSVIGRGNEQFF
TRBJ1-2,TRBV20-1,CSASLNMFYGYTF
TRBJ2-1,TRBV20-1,CSVPDWYNEQFF
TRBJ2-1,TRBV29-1,CSVRLAARDNEQFF
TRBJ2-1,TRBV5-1,CASSTGQQNSYNEQFF
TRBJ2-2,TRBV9,CASSVSTGELFF
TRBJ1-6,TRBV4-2,CASSQFVEISPLHF
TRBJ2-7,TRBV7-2,CASSFWQTYEQYF
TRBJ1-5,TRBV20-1,CSASRDQPQHF
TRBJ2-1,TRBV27,CASSLPTNEQFF
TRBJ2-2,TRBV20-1,CSARVEAYTGELFF
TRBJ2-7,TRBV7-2,CASSLVSTGEGYEQYF
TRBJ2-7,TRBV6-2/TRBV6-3,CASSYTGLAGDRRKYF
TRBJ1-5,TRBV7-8,CASSLVRGARQPQHF
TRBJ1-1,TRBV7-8,CASSLVGGAGIEAFF
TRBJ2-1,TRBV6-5,CASSYSLAAGYNEQFF
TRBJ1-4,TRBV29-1,CSAKGGEVEKLFF
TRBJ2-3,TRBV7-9,CASSLVYGSTDTQYF
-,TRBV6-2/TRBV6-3,CASSTSGLPYEQYF
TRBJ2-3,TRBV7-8,CASSSGTSDTDTQYF
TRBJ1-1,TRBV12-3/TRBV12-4,CASSANIGGWTEAFF
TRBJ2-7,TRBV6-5,CASSYTTGSYEQYF
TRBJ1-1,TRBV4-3,CASSQSYRRTEAFF
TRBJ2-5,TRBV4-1,CASSQDPSLNEQYF
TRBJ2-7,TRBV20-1,CSARKGSEQYF
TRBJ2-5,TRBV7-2,CASSLRPVTQYF
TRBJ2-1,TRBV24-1,CATSDLLAEGNNEQFF
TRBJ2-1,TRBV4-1,CASSQLGLGAIEQFF
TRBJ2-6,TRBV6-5,CASSYSRSSHSGANVLTF
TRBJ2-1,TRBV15,CATSLRTSTYNEQFF
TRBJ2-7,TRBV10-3,CAISDSSSLVLRVYEQYF
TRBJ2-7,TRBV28,CASSLQLAVPYEQYF
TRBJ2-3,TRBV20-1,CSASKASSTDTQYF
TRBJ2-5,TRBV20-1,CSARRAAGVYNEQYF
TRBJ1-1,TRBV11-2,CASSFGRHLEAFF
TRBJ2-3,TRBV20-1,CSAKRARGFSTDTQYF
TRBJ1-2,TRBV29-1,CSASKTNYGYTF
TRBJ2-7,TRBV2,CASRDGNYEQYF
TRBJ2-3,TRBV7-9,CASSLLAGFTDTQYF
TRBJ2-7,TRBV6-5,CASSSLVEVKAYEQYF
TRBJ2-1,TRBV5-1,CASSPERGYNEQFF
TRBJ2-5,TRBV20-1,CSAPTLAGALYQETQYF
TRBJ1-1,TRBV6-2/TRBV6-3,CASSYGWDKAFF
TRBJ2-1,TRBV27,CASSLASGNPYNEQFF
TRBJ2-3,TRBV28,CASSFRGQGSGTQYF
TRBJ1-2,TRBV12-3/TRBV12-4,CASSLAGGALGYTF